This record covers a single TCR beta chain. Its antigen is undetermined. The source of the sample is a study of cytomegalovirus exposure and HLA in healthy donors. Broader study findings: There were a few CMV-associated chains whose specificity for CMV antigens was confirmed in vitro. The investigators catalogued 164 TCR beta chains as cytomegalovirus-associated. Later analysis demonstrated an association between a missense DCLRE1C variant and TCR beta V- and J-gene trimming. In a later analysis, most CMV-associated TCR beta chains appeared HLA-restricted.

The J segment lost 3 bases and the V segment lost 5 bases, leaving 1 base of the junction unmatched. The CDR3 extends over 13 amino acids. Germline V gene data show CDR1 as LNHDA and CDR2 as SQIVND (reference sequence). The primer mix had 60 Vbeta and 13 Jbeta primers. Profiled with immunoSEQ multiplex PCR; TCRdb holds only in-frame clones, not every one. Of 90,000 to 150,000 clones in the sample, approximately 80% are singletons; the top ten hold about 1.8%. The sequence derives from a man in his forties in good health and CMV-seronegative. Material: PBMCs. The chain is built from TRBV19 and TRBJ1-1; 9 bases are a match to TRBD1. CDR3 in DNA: TGTGCCAGTAGTTGGGACAGGGACACTGAAGCTTTCTTT. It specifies CASSWDRDTEAFF.